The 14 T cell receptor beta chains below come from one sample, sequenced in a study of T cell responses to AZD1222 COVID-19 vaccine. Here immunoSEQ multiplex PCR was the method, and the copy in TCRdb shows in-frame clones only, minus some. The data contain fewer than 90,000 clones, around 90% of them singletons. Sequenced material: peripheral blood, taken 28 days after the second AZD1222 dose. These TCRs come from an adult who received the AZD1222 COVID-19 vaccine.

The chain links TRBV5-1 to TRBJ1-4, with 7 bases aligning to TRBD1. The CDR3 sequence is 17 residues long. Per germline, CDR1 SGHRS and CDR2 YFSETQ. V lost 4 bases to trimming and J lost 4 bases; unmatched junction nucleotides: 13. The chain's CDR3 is CASSGGGHVRLNEKLFF. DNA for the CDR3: TGCGCCAGCAGCGGAGGGGGCCACGTCCGACTTAATGAAAAACTGTTTTTT.

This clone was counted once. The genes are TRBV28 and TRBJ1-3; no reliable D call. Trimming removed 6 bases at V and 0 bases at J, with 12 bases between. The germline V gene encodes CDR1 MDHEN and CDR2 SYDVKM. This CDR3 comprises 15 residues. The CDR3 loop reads CASSLDTVSGNTIYF. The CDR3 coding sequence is TGTGCCAGCAGCTTAGACACCGTCTCTGGAAACACCATATATTTT.

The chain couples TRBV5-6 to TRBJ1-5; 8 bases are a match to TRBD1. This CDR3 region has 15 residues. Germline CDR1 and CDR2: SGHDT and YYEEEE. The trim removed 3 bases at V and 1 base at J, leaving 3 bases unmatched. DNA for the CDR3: TGTGCCAGCAGCTCCGACAGGGGAAGCAATCAGCCCCAGCATTTT. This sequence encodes CASSSDRGSNQPQHF.

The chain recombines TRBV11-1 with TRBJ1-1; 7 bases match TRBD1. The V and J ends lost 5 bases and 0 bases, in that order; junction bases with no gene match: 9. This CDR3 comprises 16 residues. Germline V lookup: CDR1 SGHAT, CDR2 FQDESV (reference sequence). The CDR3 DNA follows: TGTGCCAGCAGCCCTAAGAAGGGACAGATGAACACTGAAGCTTTCTTT. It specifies CASSPKKGQMNTEAFF.

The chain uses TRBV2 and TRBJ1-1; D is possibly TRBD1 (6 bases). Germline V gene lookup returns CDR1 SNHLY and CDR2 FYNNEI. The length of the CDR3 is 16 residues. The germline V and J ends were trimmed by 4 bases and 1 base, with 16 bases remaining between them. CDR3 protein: CASSAPTGAENTEAFF. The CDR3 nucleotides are TGTGCCAGCAGTGCCCCGACAGGAGCAGAGAACACTGAAGCTTTCTTT.

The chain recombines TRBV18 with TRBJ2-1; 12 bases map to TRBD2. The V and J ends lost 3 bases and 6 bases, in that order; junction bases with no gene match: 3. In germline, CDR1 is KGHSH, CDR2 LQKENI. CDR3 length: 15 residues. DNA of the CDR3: TGTGCCAGCTCACCGACTAGCGGGGGATTCAATGAGCAGTTCTTC. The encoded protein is CASSPTSGGFNEQFF.

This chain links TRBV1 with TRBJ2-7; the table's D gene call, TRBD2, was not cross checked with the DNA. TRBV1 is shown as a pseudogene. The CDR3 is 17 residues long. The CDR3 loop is CTSPRPLAGAHDYEQYF. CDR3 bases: TGCACCAGCCCCCGACCGTTAGCTGGCGCTCACGACTACGAGCAGTACTTC.

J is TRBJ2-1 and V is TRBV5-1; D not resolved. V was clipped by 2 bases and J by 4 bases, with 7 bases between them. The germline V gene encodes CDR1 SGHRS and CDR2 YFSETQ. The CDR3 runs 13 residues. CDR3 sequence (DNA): TGCGCCAGCAGCTTCTTTGGGTACAATGAGCAGTTCTTC. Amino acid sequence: CASSFFGYNEQFF.

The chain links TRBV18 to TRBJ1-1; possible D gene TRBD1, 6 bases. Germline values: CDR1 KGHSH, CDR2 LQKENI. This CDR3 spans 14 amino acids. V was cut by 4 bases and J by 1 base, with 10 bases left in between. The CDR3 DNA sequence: TGTGCCAGCTCACTCCAGGGGCCGAACACTGAAGCTTTCTTT. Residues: CASSLQGPNTEAFF.

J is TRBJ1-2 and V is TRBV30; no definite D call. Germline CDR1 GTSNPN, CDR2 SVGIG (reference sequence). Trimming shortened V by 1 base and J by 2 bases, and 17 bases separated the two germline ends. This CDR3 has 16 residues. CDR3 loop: CAWSAPAETMNYGYTF. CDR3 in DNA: TGTGCCTGGAGTGCGCCGGCGGAGACAATGAACTATGGCTACACCTTC.

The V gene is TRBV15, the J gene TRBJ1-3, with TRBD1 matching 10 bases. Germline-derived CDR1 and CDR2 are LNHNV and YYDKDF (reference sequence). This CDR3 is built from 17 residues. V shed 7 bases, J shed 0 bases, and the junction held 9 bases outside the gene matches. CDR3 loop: CATTSGTGALSGNTIYF. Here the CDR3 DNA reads TGTGCCACCACCTCCGGGACAGGGGCACTCTCTGGAAACACCATATATTTT.

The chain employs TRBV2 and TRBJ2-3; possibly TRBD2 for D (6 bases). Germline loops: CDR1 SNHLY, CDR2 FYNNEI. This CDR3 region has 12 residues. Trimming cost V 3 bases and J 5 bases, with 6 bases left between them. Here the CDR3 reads CASSEGGDTQYF. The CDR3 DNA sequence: TGTGCCAGCAGTGAGGGGGGAGATACGCAGTATTTT.

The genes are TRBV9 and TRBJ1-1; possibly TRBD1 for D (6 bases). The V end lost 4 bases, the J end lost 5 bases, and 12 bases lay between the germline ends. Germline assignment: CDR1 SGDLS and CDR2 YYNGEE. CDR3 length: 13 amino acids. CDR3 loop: CASSPRGYTEAFF. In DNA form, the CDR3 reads TGTGCCAGCAGCCCAAGGGGGTATACTGAAGCTTTCTTT.

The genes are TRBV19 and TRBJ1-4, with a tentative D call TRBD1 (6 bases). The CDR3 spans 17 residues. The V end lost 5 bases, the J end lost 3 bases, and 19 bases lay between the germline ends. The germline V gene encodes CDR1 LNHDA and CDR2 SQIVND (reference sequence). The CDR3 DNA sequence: TGTGCCAGTAGTCCCCGTGGGGGACATGGACCTAATGAAAAACTGTTTTTT. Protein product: CASSPRGGHGPNEKLFF.